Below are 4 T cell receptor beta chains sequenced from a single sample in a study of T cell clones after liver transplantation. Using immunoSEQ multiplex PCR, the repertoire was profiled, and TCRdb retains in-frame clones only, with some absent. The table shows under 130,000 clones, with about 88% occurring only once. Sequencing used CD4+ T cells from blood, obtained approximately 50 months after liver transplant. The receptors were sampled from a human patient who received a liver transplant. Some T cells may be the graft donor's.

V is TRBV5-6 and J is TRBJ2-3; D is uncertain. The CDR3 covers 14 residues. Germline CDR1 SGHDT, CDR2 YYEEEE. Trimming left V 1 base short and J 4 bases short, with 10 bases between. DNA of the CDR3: TGTGCCAGCAGCTTGCACCAGTTCCCAGATACGCAGTATTTT. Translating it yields CASSLHQFPDTQYF.

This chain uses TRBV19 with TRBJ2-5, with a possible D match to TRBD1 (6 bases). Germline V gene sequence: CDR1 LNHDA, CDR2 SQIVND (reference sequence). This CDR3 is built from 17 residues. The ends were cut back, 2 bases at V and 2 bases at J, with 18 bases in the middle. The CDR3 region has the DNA TGTGCCAGTAGTATATCGGGCAGGGGCATCCCTCAAGAGACCCAGTACTTC. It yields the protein CASSISGRGIPQETQYF.

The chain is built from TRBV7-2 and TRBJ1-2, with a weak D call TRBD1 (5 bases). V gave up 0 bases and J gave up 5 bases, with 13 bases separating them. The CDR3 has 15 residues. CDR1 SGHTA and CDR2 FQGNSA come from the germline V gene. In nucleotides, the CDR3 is TGTGCCAGCAGCTTAGCGGTAGGGGCGGGGTATGGCTACACCTTC. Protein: CASSLAVGAGYGYTF. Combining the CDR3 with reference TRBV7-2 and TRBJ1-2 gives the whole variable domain GAGVSQSPSNKVTEKGKDVELRCDPISGHTALYWYRQSLGQGLEFLIYFQGNSAPDKSGLPSDRFSAERTGGSVSTLTIQRTQQEDSAVYLCASSLAVGAGYGYTFGSGTRLTVV.

In DNA, the CDR3 is TGTGCCAGCAGCTTCTCCACCGGGGAGCTGTTTTTT. This encodes CASSFSTGELFF. This chain joins TRBV7-9 and TRBJ2-2; D unresolved. Germline CDR1 reads SEHNR; CDR2 reads FQNEAQ (reference sequence). With 3 bases removed from V and 4 bases from J, the gap between germline ends came to 3 bases. This CDR3 is 12 amino acids long.